The T cell receptor (beta chain) under discussion was sequenced for a study of T cells after yellow fever vaccination. Germline V CDR1 and CDR2: LNHNV, YYDKDF (reference sequence). The CDR3 is 16 residues long. The J segment lost 1 base and the V segment lost 2 bases, leaving 4 bases of the junction unmatched. Each CDR3 protein gets one entry after TCRdb re-called the 5' RACE reads with MiXCR. The data show 150,000 to 200,000 distinct CDR3 sequences, approximately 10% seen once. Sequencing used CD8+ T cells sorted from PBMCs, obtained 15 days after the yellow fever booster vaccination. The sequence was collected from a man between 18 and 29 years old who received the YFV17D yellow fever vaccine. This sequence joins TRBV15 and TRBJ1-5, with TRBD1 matching 8 bases. In DNA form, the CDR3 reads TGTGCCACCAGCAGATACCGGGACAGGAGCAATCAGCCCCAGCATTTT. Protein: CATSRYRDRSNQPQHF.